One and the same sample provided the 10 T cell receptor beta chains below, sequenced in a study of blood T cell repertoires in COVID-19. Assay: immunoSEQ multiplex PCR; the TCRdb copy retains only in-frame clones and omits some. The repertoire holds about 290,000 clones, with approximately 86% as singletons. Material for sequencing was peripheral blood. The receptors were gathered from a woman aged 45 to 65 with active or convalescent COVID-19.

This clone was seen once. The rearrangement uses TRBV2 and TRBJ2-1; no firm D call. The CDR3 totals 13 residues. V lost 1 base and J 4 bases, leaving 5 bases between the germline ends. Germline V gene data show CDR1 as SNHLY and CDR2 as FYNNEI. CDR3 region: CASSEVNYNEQFF. The CDR3 DNA follows: TGTGCCAGCAGTGAAGTCAATTACAATGAGCAGTTCTTC.

This rearrangement joins TRBV5-4 to TRBJ1-4; possibly TRBD1 for D (6 bases). Trimming pared 3 bases from V and 3 bases from J, leaving 9 bases between. The CDR3 has 14 amino acids. Per the germline V gene, CDR1 is SGHNT and CDR2 is YYREEE (reference sequence). CDR3 protein: CASSSDSPNEKLFF. CDR3 DNA sequence: TGTGCCAGCAGCTCGGACAGTCCTAATGAAAAACTGTTTTTT.

The chain links TRBV6-5 to TRBJ2-3; TRBD1 matches at 7 bases. The V gene's germline CDR1 is MNHEY and CDR2 SVGAGI. J lost 5 bases, V lost 4 bases, and 9 bases had no gene match. The CDR3 totals 15 residues. The CDR3 protein is CASSSRTGQIDTQYF. In DNA form, the CDR3 reads TGTGCCAGCAGTTCACGGACAGGACAAATAGATACGCAGTATTTT.

This clone appeared once. V usage is TRBV5-4 and J usage is TRBJ2-5, with D possibly matching TRBD2 (5 bases). V was shortened by 5 bases and J by 5 bases, with 16 bases between the two germline ends. The CDR3 covers 14 residues. The germline gives CDR1 SGHNT, CDR2 YYREEE (reference sequence). The CDR3 loop reads CASSPPGLAETQYF. As DNA, the CDR3 is TGTGCCAGCAGTCCCCCCGGACTCGCGGAGACCCAGTACTTC.

The rearrangement uses TRBV5-1 and TRBJ2-2; 7 bases match TRBD1. Per the germline V gene, CDR1 is SGHRS and CDR2 is YFSETQ. CDR3 length: 19 amino acids. The V segment lost 1 base and the J segment 4 bases; nucleotides outside the gene matches: 16. The CDR3 is CASSLSFFGAGGFTGELFF. The CDR3 nucleotides are TGCGCCAGCAGCTTGTCTTTCTTCGGGGCAGGGGGTTTCACCGGGGAGCTGTTTTTT.

The CDR3 DNA is TGTGCCAGCAGCTGGTCCGGGACAGCCATAGAGCCCCAGCATTTT. Protein: CASSWSGTAIEPQHF. The chain is built from TRBV7-8 and TRBJ1-5; 7 bases are a match to TRBD1. The CDR3 consists of 15 residues. Germline V gives CDR1 SGHVS, CDR2 FQNEAQ. The V and J ends lost 4 bases and 8 bases, in that order; junction bases with no gene match: 11.

This clone was found a few times. The V and J genes are TRBV30 and TRBJ1-2; D is uncertain. Germline V CDR1 and CDR2: GTSNPN, SVGIG (reference sequence). V gave up 2 bases and J gave up 2 bases, with 9 bases separating them. The CDR3 extends over 13 amino acids. The CDR3 region is CAWSLAFNYGYTF. The CDR3, as DNA: TGTGCCTGGAGTTTGGCCTTCAACTATGGCTACACCTTC.

The genes are TRBV10-3 and TRBJ2-7; 9 bases agree with TRBD1. The V segment lost 5 bases and the J segment 2 bases; nucleotides outside the gene matches: 4. The CDR3 consists of 14 residues. The germline CDR1 and CDR2 sequences are ENHRY and SYGVKD. CDR3 protein: CAISTGTGTYEQYF. The CDR3, as DNA: TGTGCCATCAGTACCGGGACAGGGACCTACGAGCAGTACTTC.

The chain uses TRBV9 and TRBJ1-2, with 10 positions matching TRBD1. Per the germline V gene, CDR1 is SGDLS and CDR2 is YYNGEE. The CDR3 is made up of 14 amino acids. Trimming removed 4 bases from V and 4 bases from J; junction bases left unmatched: 4. The CDR3 nucleotides are TGTGCCAGCAGCTCCTGGACAGGGGGCTATGGCTACACCTTC. It is translated as CASSSWTGGYGYTF.

The rearrangement links TRBV5-1 to TRBJ2-2; D remains unclear. This CDR3 spans 15 amino acids. Germline V gene data show CDR1 as SGHRS and CDR2 as YFSETQ. Trimming cost V 2 bases and J 4 bases, with 12 bases left between them. For the CDR3, the DNA is TGCGCCAGCAGCTTCTCGTCCTCGAGCACCGGGGAGCTGTTTTTT. This sequence encodes CASSFSSSSTGELFF.